A single sample is the source of the 23 T cell receptor beta chains below, sequenced in a study of regulatory T cells in long-lasting Graves disease. Library construction for TCR beta used iRepertoire HTBI primers and Arm-PCR of CDR3 regions. TCRdb reprocessed the multiplex PCR reads with MiXCR, giving one entry per CDR3 protein. The table lists some 460,000 distinct CDR3 sequences, roughly 16% of them singletons. Time point in this sample: newly diagnosed GD, antithyroid drugs for less than 3 months. RNA extracted from PBMCs served as the sequencing template. The same sample was also studied in work on T cells in Graves' hyperthyroidism and ophthalmopathy.

The specimen comprised peripheral blood mononuclear cells (PBMCs), sampled at new diagnosis, from a patient treated with antithyroid drugs. The receptor set was obtained from a middle-aged man with Graves disease.

As concerns this clonotype: This could be a read error, since a much larger clone is one nucleotide away. This rearrangement joins TRBV7-2 to TRBJ2-1; D is possibly TRBD2 (5 bases). Per germline, CDR1 SGHTA and CDR2 FQGNSA. CDR3 length: 13 amino acids. In nucleotides, the CDR3 is TGTGTCAGCAGCTTCCCCACGGGGTATGAGCAGTTCTTC. Translation gives CVSSFPTGYEQFF.

The rearrangement joins TRBV18 to TRBJ1-1, with 8 bases that match TRBD1. The CDR3 has 15 residues. After removal of 4 bases from V and 1 base from J, the junction contained 5 bases not matched to a gene. Germline lookup yields CDR1 KGHSH and CDR2 LQKENI. Written as DNA, the CDR3 is TGTGCCAGCTCACGGGCCGGGACAGGGAACACTGAAGCTTTCTTT. Amino acid sequence: CASSRAGTGNTEAFF.

This chain links TRBV5-1 with TRBJ2-1; perhaps D is TRBD1 or TRBD2 (5 bases each). Trimming took off 4 bases at V and 0 bases at J, with 17 bases between the two ends. CDR1 SGHRS and CDR2 YFSETQ come from the germline V gene. The CDR3 loop spans 17 amino acids. The CDR3 is CASSLGRRASSYNEQFF. The CDR3 nucleotides are TGCGCCAGCAGCCTGGGACGTCGGGCTAGCTCCTACAATGAGCAGTTCTTC.

With respect to this clonotype: One base away lies a much larger clone, so this may be a sequencing read error. V is TRBV7-9 and J is TRBJ2-7, with D perhaps given as TRBD1 or TRBD2 (5 bases each). From germline, CDR1 is SEHNR and CDR2 FQNEAQ (reference sequence). Trimming shortened V by 5 bases and J by 5 bases, and 19 bases separated the two germline ends. The CDR3 extends over 15 amino acids. The CDR3 reads CASSRGAGKENEQYF. CDR3 nucleotide sequence: TGTGCCAGCAGCAGAGGGGCAGGGAAGGAAAACGAGCAGTACTTC.

This clonotype showed up many times. V gene TRBV27 combines with J gene TRBJ2-3; TRBD2 is a possible D gene (6 bases). This CDR3 is built from 16 residues. Germline CDR1 is MNHEY and CDR2 is SMNVEV (reference sequence). Trimming removed 8 bases from V and 5 bases from J, with 23 bases in between. The CDR3 coding sequence is TGTGCCAGCTCCTTAGGGGTAGCGGAAACTCAAGATACGCAGTATTTT. The encoded protein is CASSLGVAETQDTQYF.

This CDR3 reads CASSLRGASGPLYEQYF. The CDR3 region has the DNA TGTGCCAGCAGTTTAAGGGGAGCTAGCGGGCCTCTATACGAGCAGTACTTC. The chain couples TRBV12-3 or TRBV12-4 to TRBJ2-7; TRBD2 matches at 8 bases. J gave up 4 bases and V 2 bases, and 13 bases lay outside the gene matches. The CDR3 is 17 amino acids.

This clonotype was seen repeatedly, ten times or more. This chain links TRBV11-2 with TRBJ2-5; no firm D call. This CDR3 spans 14 amino acids. The germline V and J ends were trimmed by 3 bases and 4 bases, with 12 bases remaining between them. Germline CDR1 SGHAT, CDR2 FQNNGV. For the CDR3, the DNA is TGTGCCAGCAGCTTTTCTCGATCGGTAGAGACCCAGTACTTC. Its protein product is CASSFSRSVETQYF.

This clonotype was detected many times. This sequence joins TRBV20-1 and TRBJ2-3; D may be TRBD2 (6 bases). V gave up 5 bases and J gave up 5 bases, with 17 bases separating them. Germline V gene data show CDR1 as DFQATT and CDR2 as SNEGSKA (reference sequence). The CDR3 is 14 amino acids. CDR3 protein: CSAAGGLALDTQYF. The CDR3 DNA follows: TGCAGTGCTGCAGGAGGGCTAGCTTTAGATACGCAGTATTTT.

This clonotype was counted a few times. The CDR3 DNA sequence: TGCAGTGCCCGATACGGGACTAGCTTCACAGATACGCAGTATTTT. This gives the protein CSARYGTSFTDTQYF. The chain has TRBV20-1 and TRBJ2-3, with TRBD2 identical over 9 bases. V dropped 6 bases and J dropped 2; count of bases not matched to a gene: 9. Germline CDR1 and CDR2: DFQATT and SNEGSKA (reference sequence). The CDR3 length is 15 residues.

In this sample, this clonotype turned up a few times. The chain employs TRBV24-1 and TRBJ2-1, with a possible D match to TRBD2 (6 bases). The CDR3 contains 15 residues. CDR1 and CDR2 from the germline V gene are KGHDR and SFDVKD. V gave up 3 bases and J gave up 12 bases, with 20 bases separating them. The CDR3 bases are TGTGCCACCAGTGATCCCACCCAGACTAGTTCTCGGCAGTTCTTC. Translated: CATSDPTQTSSRQFF.

CDR3 coding DNA: TGTGCCAGCAGCCCGGGGAGCGGGGACTACAATGAGCAGTTCTTC. Its protein is CASSPGSGDYNEQFF. The rearrangement links TRBV9 to TRBJ2-1; 7 nucleotides agree with TRBD2. The germline V gene has CDR1 SGDLS and CDR2 YYNGEE. J lost 3 bases, V lost 4 bases, and 7 bases had no gene match. This CDR3 contains 15 residues.

A word on this clonotype: With a much larger clone just one base away, this may be a read error. This chain's CDR3 is CASSYYSETYEQFF. In nucleotides, the CDR3 is TGTGCCAGCAGTTACTATAGCGAGACCTACGAGCAGTTCTTC. The chain carries TRBV2 and TRBJ2-1; D is possibly TRBD2 (5 bases). The CDR3 is 14 amino acids. Trimming stripped 5 bases from V and 10 bases from J, with 18 bases between. Germline V gene sequence: CDR1 SNHLY, CDR2 FYNNEI. Looking up the rest from reference TRBV2 and TRBJ2-1 gives the full variable domain: EPEVTQTPSHQVTQMGQEVILRCVPISNHLYFYWYRQILGQKVEFLVSFYNNEISEKSEIFDDQFSVERPDGSNFTLKIRSTKLEDSAMYFCASSYYSETYEQFFGPGTRLTVL.

A few counts support this clonotype. The chain joins TRBV29-1 to TRBJ2-7, with D possibly being TRBD1 (5 bases). V dropped 6 bases and J dropped 6 bases, with 21 bases sitting between them. Germline V gives CDR1 SQVTM, CDR2 ANQGSEA. The CDR3 has 14 amino acids. The DNA of the CDR3 is TGCAGCGTCCGCGTCGGCAGGGATGGGCGCGAGCAGTACTTC. It codes for CSVRVGRDGREQYF.

This chain uses TRBV3-1 with TRBJ2-7; TRBD2 might be the D (6 bases). Germline V CDR1 and CDR2: LGHDT, YNNKEL (reference sequence). V lost 0 bases and J lost 4, with 13 bases in between. The CDR3 has 15 amino acids. The CDR3, as DNA: TGTGCCAGCAGCCAAGAATCCCTAGCGAGATACGAGCAGTACTTC. The encoded protein is CASSQESLARYEQYF.

This clonotype showed up just a few times. The rearrangement links TRBV29-1 to TRBJ2-1; perhaps TRBD1 as D (6 bases). The germline V gene encodes CDR1 SQVTM and CDR2 ANQGSEA. V was pared by 5 bases and J by 4 bases, with 21 bases between. The CDR3 is 16 residues long. CDR3 nucleotide sequence: TGCAGCGTTTGGGGGCAAAGTCTAGCACGGTACAATGAGCAGTTCTTC. This encodes CSVWGQSLARYNEQFF.

Ten or more counts support this clonotype. One end of the junction fails to match germline, which may point to a read error. The genes are TRBV11-1 and TRBJ2-2; TRBD2 matches 9 bases. This CDR3 spans 16 amino acids. Germline V gene data show CDR1 as SGHAT and CDR2 as FQDESV (reference sequence). Written as DNA, the CDR3 is TGTGCCAGCAGCTTACATGCTAGCGGGAACATCGGGGAGCTGTTTTTT. Translating it yields CASSLHASGNIGELFF. The whole variable domain, remainder taken from reference TRBV11-1 and TRBJ2-2, is EAEVAQSPRYKITEKSQAVAFWCDPISGHATLYWYRQILGQGPELLVQFQDESVVDDSQLPKDRFSAERLKGVDSTLKIQPAELGDSAMYLCASSLHASGNIGELFFGEGSRLTVL.

This chain joins TRBV7-9 and TRBJ1-6; 7 bases line up with TRBD1. This CDR3 has 15 residues. V was pared by 5 bases and J by 8 bases, with 9 bases of the junction left unmatched. Looked up from germline, CDR1 is SEHNR and CDR2 is FQNEAQ (reference sequence). The CDR3 coding sequence is TGTGCCAGCAGCCCGACAGGGTCGAGGTATTCACCCCTCCACTTT. Translating gives CASSPTGSRYSPLHF.

This clonotype was detected many times. The chain employs TRBV28 and TRBJ1-5; D might be TRBD1 (6 bases). The germline gives CDR1 MDHEN, CDR2 SYDVKM. Trimming shortened V by 3 bases and J by 3 bases, and 12 bases separated the two germline ends. The CDR3 loop spans 15 amino acids. The CDR3, as DNA: TGTGCCAGCAGTTTGGGGCAGGGGTTCAATCAGCCCCAGCATTTT. The encoded protein is CASSLGQGFNQPQHF.

The chain is built from TRBV29-1 and TRBJ2-3; weak D call: TRBD1 (6 bases). Trimming cost V 7 bases and J 3 bases, with 11 bases left between them. Germline CDR1 and CDR2: SQVTM and ANQGSEA. This CDR3 region has 12 residues. The CDR3 DNA is TGCAGCGCAGGGGATGGGACAGATACGCAGTATTTT. Residues: CSAGDGTDTQYF.

The CDR3: CASSGASGSPGELFF. CDR3 nucleotide sequence: TGTGCCAGCAGTGGAGCTAGCGGGAGCCCCGGGGAGCTGTTTTTT. The chain employs TRBV6-1 and TRBJ2-2; TRBD2 aligns across 10 bases. The CDR3 has 15 residues. V lost 4 bases to trimming and J lost 6 bases; unmatched junction nucleotides: 5. Germline V gene sequence: CDR1 MNHNS, CDR2 SASEGT.

This chain uses TRBV4-1 with TRBJ1-5; D ambiguous. The CDR3 consists of 16 residues. V was pared by 0 bases and J by 0 bases, with 9 bases between. Germline V gene sequence: CDR1 MGHRA, CDR2 YSYEKL. The DNA for the CDR3 is TGCGCCAGCAGCCAAGATAGTACAACTAGCAATCAGCCCCAGCATTTT. This sequence encodes CASSQDSTTSNQPQHF.

This chain connects TRBV2 to TRBJ1-2, with TRBD1 identical over 7 bases. CDR3 length: 14 residues. Trimming at V came to 5 bases and at J to 8 bases, leaving 11 bases not matched to a gene. Germline assignment: CDR1 SNHLY and CDR2 FYNNEI. CDR3 residues: CASSSTGNSGGYTF. The CDR3 DNA reads as TGTGCCAGCAGTTCGACAGGGAACTCCGGGGGCTACACCTTC.

The chain joins TRBV11-2 to TRBJ2-3; D not certain. The V gene lost 5 bases and the J gene lost 2 bases, with 14 bases spanning the gap. CDR3 length: 15 amino acids. CDR1 SGHAT and CDR2 FQNNGV come from the germline V gene. In DNA, the CDR3 is TGTGCCAGCAGCCGTTCATCCTCCAACACAGATACGCAGTATTTT. Its translation: CASSRSSSNTDTQYF.